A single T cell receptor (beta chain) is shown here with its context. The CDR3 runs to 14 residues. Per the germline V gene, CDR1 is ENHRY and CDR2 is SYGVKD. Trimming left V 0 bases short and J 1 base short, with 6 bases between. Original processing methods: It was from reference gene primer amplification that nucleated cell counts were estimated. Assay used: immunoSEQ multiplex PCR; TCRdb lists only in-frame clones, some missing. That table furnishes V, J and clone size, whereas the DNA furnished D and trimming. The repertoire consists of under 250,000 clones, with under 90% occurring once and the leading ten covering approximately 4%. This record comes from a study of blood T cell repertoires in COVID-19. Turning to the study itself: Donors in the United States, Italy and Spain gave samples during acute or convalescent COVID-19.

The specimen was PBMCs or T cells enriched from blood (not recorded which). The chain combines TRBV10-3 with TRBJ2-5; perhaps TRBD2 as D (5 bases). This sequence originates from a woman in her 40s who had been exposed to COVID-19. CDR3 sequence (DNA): TGTGCCATCAGTGAGTCCCGGGGCCAAGAGACCCAGTACTTC. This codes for CAISESRGQETQYF.